The 17 T cell receptor beta chains presented below share a single source sample, sequenced in a study of cytotoxic CD8 clonotypes in ibrutinib-treated CLL. Produced via immunoSEQ multiplex PCR; TCRdb's table is partial and in-frame only. The sample comprises about 330,000 clones, about 61% of which are singletons, and under 8% rests with the top ten. The material was PBMCs, obtained after 36 months of ibrutinib treatment. These receptors were taken from a human donor with chronic lymphocytic leukemia.

V and J are TRBV7-9 and TRBJ2-5; TRBD2 might be the D (6 bases). V lost 3 bases, J lost 1 base, and 12 bases lay in between. This CDR3 has 15 residues. The germline CDR1 and CDR2 sequences are SEHNR and FQNEAQ (reference sequence). DNA of the CDR3: TGTGCCAGCAGCTTGGGACTTGAACTCCAAGAGACCCAGTACTTC. Amino acids: CASSLGLELQETQYF. The full variable domain, its missing parts supplied by reference TRBV7-9 and TRBJ2-5, is DTGVSQNPRHKITKRGQNVTFRCDPISEHNRLYWYRQTLGQGPEFLTYFQNEAQLEKSRLLSDRFSAERPKGSFSTLEIQRTEQGDSAMYLCASSLGLELQETQYFGPGTRLLVL.

This clone was observed a single time. The V call is TRBV4-1, the J call TRBJ1-6; perhaps TRBD1 as D (6 bases). CDR3 length equals 12 residues. From germline, CDR1 is MGHRA and CDR2 YSYEKL. V lost 5 bases to trimming and J lost 9 bases, with 8 bases between them. CDR3 residues: CASSGGASPLHF. CDR3 nucleotide sequence: TGCGCCAGCAGCGGGGGGGCTTCACCCCTCCACTTT.

This chain links TRBV6-4 with TRBJ2-3; D is undetermined. V lost 2 bases and J 5 bases, leaving 8 bases between the germline ends. Germline assignment: CDR1 MRHNA and CDR2 SNTAGT. The CDR3 loop spans 13 amino acids. The CDR3 loop reads CASSDTTGDTQYF. The CDR3 DNA sequence: TGTGCCAGCAGTGACACGACGGGAGATACGCAGTATTTT.

The chain uses TRBV11-2 and TRBJ1-1; D perhaps matches TRBD1 (5 bases). Per germline, CDR1 SGHAT and CDR2 FQNNGV. V was shortened by 5 bases and J by 0 bases, with 7 bases between the two germline ends. The CDR3 runs 13 residues. This CDR3 is CASSLRVNTEAFF. The CDR3 bases are TGTGCCAGCAGCCTCAGGGTGAACACTGAAGCTTTCTTT.

This rearrangement joins TRBV29-1 to TRBJ2-3; the D gene is possibly TRBD1 (5 bases). The V gene's germline CDR1 is SQVTM and CDR2 ANQGSEA. Trimming took 6 bases from V and 8 from J, leaving 9 bases between them. The CDR3 has 10 amino acids. DNA for the CDR3: TGCAGCGTCCAGGGTATTACGCAGTATTTT. This gives the protein CSVQGITQYF.

This clone was detected a few times. The V gene is TRBV6-5, the J gene TRBJ1-2, with D perhaps matching TRBD1 (5 bases). Trimming shortened V by 0 bases and J by 5 bases, and 13 bases separated the two germline ends. This CDR3 region has 15 residues. In germline, CDR1 is MNHEY, CDR2 SVGAGI. The CDR3 DNA reads TGTGCCAGCAGTTACTCGGGGGTTTTGGATTATGGCTACACCTTC. This codes for CASSYSGVLDYGYTF.

The rearrangement joins TRBV5-4 to TRBJ2-6; 8 nucleotides match TRBD2. V was pared by 1 base and J by 0 bases, with 6 bases of the junction left unmatched. This CDR3 has 18 residues. The germline CDR1 and CDR2 sequences are SGHNT and YYREEE (reference sequence). The CDR3, as DNA: TGTGCCAGCAGCTTGCCCCTAGCGGGCGGCTCTGGGGCCAACGTCCTGACTTTC. This sequence encodes CASSLPLAGGSGANVLTF.

V and J are TRBV6-6 and TRBJ2-3; D call uncertain. CDR1 and CDR2 from the germline V gene are MNHNY and SVGAGI (reference sequence). The CDR3 runs 14 residues. The ends were cut back, 3 bases at V and 3 bases at J, with 10 bases in the middle. Here the CDR3 reads CASSYNRKTDTQYF. Here the CDR3 DNA reads TGTGCCAGCAGTTATAATCGCAAGACAGATACGCAGTATTTT.

This sequence joins TRBV9 and TRBJ2-3; TRBD1 is a possible D gene (5 bases). The germline CDR1 and CDR2 sequences are SGDLS and YYNGEE. This CDR3 is 16 amino acids long. V lost 5 bases and J 2 bases, leaving 18 bases between the germline ends. The DNA of the CDR3 is TGTGCCAGCAGTTGGGGCACTTGGGCCAACACAGATACGCAGTATTTT. Its protein product is CASSWGTWANTDTQYF.

The chain joins TRBV9 to TRBJ1-2; TRBD1 matches at 8 bases. J gave up 6 bases and V 3 bases, and 4 bases lay outside the gene matches. The CDR3 totals 13 residues. Germline V CDR1 and CDR2: SGDLS, YYNGEE. The CDR3 nucleotides read TGTGCCAGCAGCGGAACAGGGGGAGATGGCTACACCTTC. Protein sequence: CASSGTGGDGYTF.

V and J are TRBV28 and TRBJ1-1; 8 bases are shared with TRBD1. Trimming removed 5 bases from V and 4 bases from J; junction bases left unmatched: 9. The CDR3 spans 15 residues. Germline V gene data show CDR1 as MDHEN and CDR2 as SYDVKM. The CDR3 loop reads CASSPRTGRGTEAFF. In DNA form, the CDR3 reads TGTGCCAGCAGTCCCCGGACAGGGAGGGGCACTGAAGCTTTCTTT.

The rearrangement joins TRBV4-1 to TRBJ2-1, with TRBD2 matching over 15 bases. CDR3 size: 16 residues. Germline V gives CDR1 MGHRA, CDR2 YSYEKL. The trim removed 3 bases at V and 9 bases at J, leaving 6 bases unmatched. CDR3 in amino acids: CASSQIGLAGGSEQFF. CDR3 DNA: TGCGCCAGCAGCCAGATCGGACTAGCGGGGGGGTCTGAGCAGTTCTTC.

The chain recombines TRBV29-1 with TRBJ2-1, with D tentatively TRBD1 or TRBD2 (5 bases each). V was shortened by 5 bases and J by 0 bases, with 8 bases between the two germline ends. This CDR3 region has 13 residues. Germline CDR1 SQVTM, CDR2 ANQGSEA. DNA of the CDR3: TGCAGCGTTCGGGGACGCTCCTACAATGAGCAGTTCTTC. Protein sequence: CSVRGRSYNEQFF.

This clone was picked up a small number of times. The chain joins TRBV5-1 to TRBJ2-2; D uncertain. V lost 5 bases and J 2 bases, leaving 22 bases between the germline ends. This CDR3 has 18 amino acids. Germline assignment: CDR1 SGHRS and CDR2 YFSETQ. The CDR3 sequence is CASSFAYPHYINTGELFF. As DNA, the CDR3 is TGCGCCAGCAGTTTTGCATACCCTCATTATATTAACACCGGGGAGCTGTTTTTT. The full variable domain, completed using reference TRBV5-1 and TRBJ2-2, is KAGVTQTPRYLIKTRGQQVTLSCSPISGHRSVSWYQQTPGQGLQFLFEYFSETQRNKGNFPGRFSGRQFSNSRSEMNVSTLELGDSALYLCASSFAYPHYINTGELFFGEGSRLTVL.

This clone has more than one count but fewer than ten. The V and J genes are TRBV6-5 and TRBJ1-2; a weak D match, TRBD1 (5 bases). The ends were cut back, 6 bases at V and 5 bases at J, with 16 bases in the middle. Germline V gives CDR1 MNHEY, CDR2 SVGAGI. The length of the CDR3 is 14 residues. The CDR3 DNA reads TGTGCCAGCAGCGACAGATCGAACCCGTATGGCTACACCTTC. Amino acid sequence: CASSDRSNPYGYTF.

This clone has only one observation. This chain joins TRBV5-1 and TRBJ2-3; D is uncertain. In germline, CDR1 is SGHRS, CDR2 YFSETQ. The CDR3 spans 15 residues. V was pared by 1 base and J by 0 bases, with 9 bases between. Here the CDR3 reads CASSLRSSSTDTQYF. DNA of the CDR3: TGCGCCAGCAGCTTGAGGTCCTCTAGCACAGATACGCAGTATTTT.

The chain links TRBV29-1 to TRBJ1-4, with 8 nucleotides matching TRBD1. J lost 7 bases, V lost 5 bases, and 6 bases had no gene match. This CDR3 is built from 13 residues. CDR1 and CDR2 from the germline V gene are SQVTM and ANQGSEA. DNA of the CDR3: TGCAGCGTTAGACAGGGGAAGGGTGAAAAACTGTTTTTT. Residues: CSVRQGKGEKLFF.